The present entry profiles one TCR beta chain with its context. Germline loops: CDR1 SGDLS, CDR2 YYNGEE. The CDR3 runs to 13 residues. The J segment lost 6 bases and the V segment lost 4 bases, leaving 7 bases of the junction unmatched. Clones were sequenced by immunoSEQ multiplex PCR, and TCRdb holds only the in-frame ones, with some missing. The sample has 45,000 to 55,000 clones, more than 75% seen once; the top ten hold 7% to 9.5%. These data belong to a study of blood T cell repertoires in COVID-19. The TCR originated in a middle-aged man with active COVID-19. The V gene is TRBV9, the J gene TRBJ2-7; TRBD1 agrees at 7 bases. The sample consisted of peripheral blood. The CDR3 loop reads CASSREGGREQYF. In nucleotides, the CDR3 is TGTGCCAGCAGCCGTGAAGGGGGCCGCGAGCAGTACTTC.